Following are 13 T cell receptor beta chains from one sample sequenced in a study of blood T cells in healthy people across ages. Alongside a J-beta primer mix, a sample-barcoded 5' primer served in a second PCR lasting about 7 to 12 cycles. TCRdb passed the 5' RACE reads through MiXCR, listing each CDR3 protein once. The table records about 680,000 distinct CDR3 sequences, approximately 49% of them present only once. What was sequenced was blood. The receptors were gathered from a woman aged 55-70 years in good health.

V usage is TRBV24-1 and J usage is TRBJ2-7; 12 nucleotides line up with TRBD2. The junction had 8 bases not matched to a gene; V was cut back by 5 bases and J by 7 bases. Germline values: CDR1 KGHDR, CDR2 SFDVKD. CDR3 length: 15 residues. CDR3 protein: CATSGLAGGYNEQYF. In nucleotides, the CDR3 is TGTGCCACCAGTGGGCTAGCGGGGGGGTACAATGAGCAGTACTTC.

This chain joins TRBV5-1 and TRBJ2-7; tentatively, D is TRBD1 or TRBD2 (5 bases each). The J call is uncertain, as TRBJ2-1 better fits the DNA end. CDR3 length: 14 amino acids. Germline CDR1 is SGHRS and CDR2 is YFSETQ. The CDR3 DNA reads TGCGCCAGCAGCGGAGGATCCCCCGGGACCCTCCAGTTCTTC. Translation gives CASSGGSPGTLQFF.

This chain's CDR3 is CATSRRTSGSPNEQFF. CDR3 DNA: TGTGCCACCAGCCGGCGGACTAGCGGGTCTCCCAATGAGCAGTTCTTC. The chain combines TRBV15 with TRBJ2-1; 11 nucleotides match TRBD2. The CDR3 sequence is 16 residues long. The V gene end was trimmed by 5 bases and the J gene end by 6 bases; junction bases not matched to a gene: 9. Per the germline V gene, CDR1 is LNHNV and CDR2 is YYDKDF (reference sequence).

This clonotype appeared a few times. The chain couples TRBV20-1 to TRBJ2-5, with 9 bases fitting TRBD2. From germline, CDR1 is DFQATT and CDR2 SNEGSKA (reference sequence). The CDR3 sequence is 16 residues long. V trimming: 3 bases; J trimming: 5 bases; junction bases outside the gene matches: 13. The CDR3 spells CSASLPGTSFRETQYF. DNA of the CDR3: TGCAGTGCTAGCCTTCCCGGGACTAGCTTCAGGGAGACCCAGTACTTC.

The chain carries TRBV6-5 and TRBJ1-2; 7 bases are shared with TRBD1. The CDR3 covers 15 residues. The J segment lost 7 bases and the V segment lost 2 bases, leaving 10 bases of the junction unmatched. CDR1 MNHEY and CDR2 SVGAGI come from the germline V gene. CDR3 loop: CASSYDRPYRGGYTF. CDR3 in DNA: TGTGCCAGCAGTTACGACCGCCCCTACAGGGGTGGCTACACCTTC.

This clonotype was observed a handful of times. V is TRBV15 and J is TRBJ2-5; 7 bases line up with TRBD1. Germline V gene sequence: CDR1 LNHNV, CDR2 YYDKDF (reference sequence). With V trimmed by 4 bases and J by 3 bases, 14 bases remained unmatched. The CDR3 is made up of 17 amino acids. The CDR3 sequence: CATSNFPWTGREETQYF. CDR3 nucleotide sequence: TGTGCCACCAGCAACTTCCCGTGGACAGGCCGGGAAGAGACCCAGTACTTC. Together with reference TRBV15 and TRBJ2-5, the CDR3 gives the full variable domain: DAMVIQNPRYQVTQFGKPVTLSCSQTLNHNVMYWYQQKSSQAPKLLFHYYDKDFNNEADTPDNFQSRRPNTSFCFLDIRSPGLGDTAMYLCATSNFPWTGREETQYFGPGTRLLVL.

The chain recombines TRBV4-3 with TRBJ1-2; D gene unclear. CDR1 and CDR2 (germline): LGHNA, YSLEER. The CDR3 is 15 residues long. V was trimmed by 0 bases and J by 2 bases, leaving 10 bases between them. In DNA, the CDR3 is TGCGCCAGCAGCCAAGAGATGGGATTCAACTATGGCTACACCTTC. Translating it yields CASSQEMGFNYGYTF.

V gene TRBV5-6 combines with J gene TRBJ1-6; no clear D. V gave up 4 bases and J gave up 10 bases, with 12 bases separating them. CDR1 is SGHDT, CDR2 YYEEEE, per germline. CDR3 size: 13 residues. The CDR3, as DNA: TGTGCCAGCAGCCCAGCAATGAAGTCACCCCTCCACTTT. Protein sequence: CASSPAMKSPLHF.

The chain uses TRBV5-1 and TRBJ2-3, with D perhaps matching TRBD2 (6 bases). The germline V gene has CDR1 SGHRS and CDR2 YFSETQ. The CDR3 loop spans 14 amino acids. The V end lost 4 bases, the J end lost 7 bases, and 16 bases lay between the germline ends. Written as DNA, the CDR3 is TGCGCCAGCAGCGTGGGGGGTAGCGGTTATACGCAGTATTTT. Its protein is CASSVGGSGYTQYF.

The CDR3 bases are TGTGCCAGCAGCTTGGCCGTACAGACGGGGACCGGGGAGCTGTTTTTT. It encodes CASSLAVQTGTGELFF. The gene calls are TRBV5-6 and TRBJ2-2; maybe TRBD2 (5 bases). Trimming took 0 bases from V and 5 from J, leaving 14 bases between them. The CDR3 covers 16 residues. In germline, CDR1 is SGHDT, CDR2 YYEEEE.

The gene calls are TRBV29-1 and TRBJ1-1; D uncertain. The CDR3 runs to 13 residues. V lost 4 bases and J 0 bases, leaving 9 bases between the germline ends. The V gene's germline CDR1 is SQVTM and CDR2 ANQGSEA. Written as DNA, the CDR3 is TGCAGCGTTGCAGGCAAGATGAACACTGAAGCTTTCTTT. Its translation is CSVAGKMNTEAFF.

This clonotype was detected a few times. This sequence joins TRBV11-2 and TRBJ2-1, with 7 bases identical to TRBD1. V dropped 6 bases and J dropped 6; count of bases not matched to a gene: 11. CDR1 SGHAT and CDR2 FQNNGV come from the germline V gene. CDR3 length equals 15 residues. CDR3 region: CASRRPGQIPNEQFF. The CDR3 DNA follows: TGTGCCAGCAGGCGGCCGGGACAGATCCCCAATGAGCAGTTCTTC.

The V gene is TRBV28, the J gene TRBJ1-6, with 9 bases that match TRBD1. CDR1 is MDHEN, CDR2 SYDVKM, per germline. The CDR3 has 15 amino acids. The V and J ends lost 5 bases and 8 bases, in that order; junction bases with no gene match: 7. The CDR3 DNA reads TGTGCCAGCAGTACCGGGACAGGGACGTATTCACCCCTCCACTTT. It codes for CASSTGTGTYSPLHF.